This T cell receptor (beta chain) stems from a study of untreated major depressive disorder. Overall study findings and caveats: All top five TRBV05-01 clones per subject were private clones. Sequencing comparisons covered only three preselected Vbeta families.

For this clone: As yet, its antigen is unknown.

The germline V gene encodes CDR1 MNHEY and CDR2 SMNVEV (reference sequence). The CDR3 is 14 residues long. V was pared by 5 bases and J by 0 bases, with 11 bases between. Data came from immunoSEQ multiplex PCR; TCRdb stores just in-frame clones and leaves some out. This sample has about 20,000 clones, with around 87% found just once. The TCR sequence derives from a woman in her 30s in good health. The J gene is TRBJ2-7, the V gene TRBV27; either TRBD1 or TRBD2 may supply D (5 bases each). The specimen was CD4+ T cells from PBMCs. The CDR3 region is CASSTRGSSYEQYF. CDR3 in DNA: TGTGCCAGCAGTACCCGGGGCAGCTCCTACGAGCAGTACTTC.